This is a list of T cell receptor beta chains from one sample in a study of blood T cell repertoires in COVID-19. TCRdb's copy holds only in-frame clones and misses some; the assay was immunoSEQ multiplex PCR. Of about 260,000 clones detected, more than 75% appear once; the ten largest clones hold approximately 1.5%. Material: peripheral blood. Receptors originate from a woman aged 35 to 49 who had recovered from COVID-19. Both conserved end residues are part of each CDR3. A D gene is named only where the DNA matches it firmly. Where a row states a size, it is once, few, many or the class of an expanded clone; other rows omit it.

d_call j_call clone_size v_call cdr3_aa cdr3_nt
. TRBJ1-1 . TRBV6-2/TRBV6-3 CASSTASGAAFF TGTGCCAGCAGCACGGCCAGCGGGGCAGCTTTCTTT
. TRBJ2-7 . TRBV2 CASSDLQGRYEQYF TGTGCCAGCAGTGACCTGCAGGGGCGCTACGAGCAGTACTTC
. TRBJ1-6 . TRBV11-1 CASSLIGSGWNSPLHF TGTGCCAGCAGCTTAATCGGGTCAGGGTGGAATTCACCCCTCCACTTT
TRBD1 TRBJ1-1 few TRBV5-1 CASSLDPGGGWTEAFF TGCGCCAGCAGCTTGGACCCAGGGGGCGGGTGGACTGAAGCTTTCTTT
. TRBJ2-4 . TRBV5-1 CASSVGPKNIQYF TGCGCCAGCAGCGTGGGGCCCAAAAACATTCAGTACTTC
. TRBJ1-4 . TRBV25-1 CASSLGGLGEKLFF TGTGCCAGCAGCCTCGGGGGTTTGGGTGAAAAACTGTTTTTT
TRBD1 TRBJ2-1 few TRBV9 CASSVGQGWDEQFF TGTGCCAGCAGCGTGGGACAGGGGTGGGATGAGCAGTTCTTC
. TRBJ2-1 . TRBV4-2 CASSPQPENEQFF TGTGCCAGCAGCCCCCAACCGGAGAATGAGCAGTTCTTC
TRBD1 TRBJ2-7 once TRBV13 CASSLGGTGSYEQYF TGTGCCAGCAGCTTAGGTGGGACAGGGTCCTACGAGCAGTACTTC
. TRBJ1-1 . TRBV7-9 CASSLPDMNTEAFF TGTGCCAGCAGCTTACCAGACATGAACACTGAAGCTTTCTTT
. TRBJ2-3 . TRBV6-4 CASSATDTDTQYF TGTGCCAGCAGCGCGACAGACACAGATACGCAGTATTTT
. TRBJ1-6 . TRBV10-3 CAISESGQPNSPLHF TGTGCCATCAGTGAGTCAGGACAGCCTAATTCACCCCTCCACTTT
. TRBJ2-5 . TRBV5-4 CASRRDRGETQYF TGTGCCAGCAGACGAGACAGAGGAGAGACCCAGTACTTC
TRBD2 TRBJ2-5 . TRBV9 CASSRVGGEETQYF TGTGCCAGCAGCCGCGTGGGGGGGGAAGAGACCCAGTACTTC
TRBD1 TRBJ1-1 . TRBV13 CASSWPSGGTEAFF TGTGCCAGCAGCTGGCCCTCAGGGGGAACTGAAGCTTTCTTT
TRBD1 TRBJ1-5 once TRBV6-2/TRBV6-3 CASSYPGTGGWNQPQHF TGTGCCAGCAGTTACCCCGGGACAGGGGGTTGGAATCAGCCCCAGCATTTT
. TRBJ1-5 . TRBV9 CASSVRTLNQPQHF TGTGCCAGCAGCGTAAGAACTCTCAATCAGCCCCAGCATTTT
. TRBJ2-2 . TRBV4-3 CASSQETQQRLNTGELFF TGCGCCAGCAGCCAAGAGACTCAGCAGCGCCTGAACACCGGGGAGCTGTTTTTT
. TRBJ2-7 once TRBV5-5 CASSLRETYEQYF TGTGCCAGCAGCTTGCGGGAAACCTACGAGCAGTACTTC
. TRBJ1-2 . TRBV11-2 CASSSWLYGYTF TGTGCCAGCAGCTCCTGGCTCTATGGCTACACCTTC
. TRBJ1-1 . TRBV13 CASSGMGGNTEAFF TGTGCCAGCAGCGGAATGGGGGGGAACACTGAAGCTTTCTTT
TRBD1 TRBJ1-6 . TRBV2 CASRGRDSPNSPLHF TGTGCCAGCAGGGGCCGGGACAGCCCTAATTCACCCCTCCACTTT
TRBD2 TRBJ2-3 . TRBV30 CAWSVLPASGGAVADTQYF TGTGCCTGGAGTGTATTACCTGCTAGCGGGGGGGCCGTGGCAGATACGCAGTATTTT
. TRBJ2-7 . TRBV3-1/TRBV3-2 CASSQELEAWNEQYF TGTGCCAGCAGCCAAGAATTGGAGGCCTGGAACGAGCAGTACTTC
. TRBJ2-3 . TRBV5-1 CASSSGGTDTQYF TGCGCCAGCAGCTCCGGGGGTACAGATACGCAGTATTTT
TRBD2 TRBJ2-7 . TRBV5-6 CASSEGLAGSYEQYF TGTGCCAGCAGCGAGGGACTAGCGGGTTCCTACGAGCAGTACTTC
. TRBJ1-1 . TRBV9 CASSVAGNTEAFF TGTGCCAGCAGCGTAGCCGGGAACACTGAAGCTTTCTTT
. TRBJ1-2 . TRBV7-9 CASSDPMEGPYGYTF TGTGCCAGCAGCGACCCGATGGAGGGACCCTATGGCTACACCTTC
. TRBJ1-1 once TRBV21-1 CASILQGCTEAFF TGTGCCAGCATCTTACAGGGGTGCACTGAAGCTTTCTTT
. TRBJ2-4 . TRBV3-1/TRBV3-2 CASSQVELSKNIQYF TGTGCCAGCAGCCAAGTCGAACTATCCAAAAACATTCAGTACTTC
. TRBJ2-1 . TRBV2 CASRVDRNNEQFF TGTGCCAGCAGAGTCGACAGGAACAATGAGCAGTTCTTC
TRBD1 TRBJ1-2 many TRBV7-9 CASSSYRGDYGYTF TGTGCCAGCAGCTCATACAGGGGAGACTATGGCTACACCTTC
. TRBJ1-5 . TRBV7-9 CASSPGHTSGQPQHF TGTGCCAGCAGCCCGGGACACACCTCTGGGCAGCCCCAGCATTTT
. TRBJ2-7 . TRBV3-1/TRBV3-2 CASSTPFSEEQYF TGTGCCAGCAGCACGCCTTTTAGCGAAGAGCAGTACTTC
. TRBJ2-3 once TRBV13 CASSSPGSRDTQYF TGTGCCAGCAGCTCCCCGGGGAGCAGGGATACGCAGTATTTT
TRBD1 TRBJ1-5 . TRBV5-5 CASSLGQGLSPQHF TGTGCCAGCAGCTTGGGACAGGGATTGAGTCCCCAGCATTTT
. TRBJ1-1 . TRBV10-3 CAISSDHRLVSEAFF TGTGCCATCAGCTCCGACCACAGGCTCGTGTCTGAAGCTTTCTTT
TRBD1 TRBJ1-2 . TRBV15 CATSRDRDRALGYTF TGTGCCACCAGCAGAGATAGGGACAGGGCGTTAGGCTACACCTTC
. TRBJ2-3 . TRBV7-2 CALTRGSTDTQYF TGTGCCCTTACTCGGGGGAGCACAGATACGCAGTATTTT
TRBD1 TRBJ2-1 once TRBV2 CASSAQGALYNEQFF TGTGCCAGCAGTGCCCAGGGGGCCCTTTACAATGAGCAGTTCTTC
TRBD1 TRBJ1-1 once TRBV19 CASKLGGSSNTEAFF TGTGCCAGCAAACTAGGGGGCAGCTCTAACACTGAAGCTTTCTTT
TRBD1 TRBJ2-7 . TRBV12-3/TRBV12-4 CASSLAGQGVIYF TGTGCCAGCAGTTTAGCGGGACAGGGCGTGATCTACTTC
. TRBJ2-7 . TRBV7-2 CASSGFGSTLYEQYF TGTGCCAGCAGCGGATTTGGTAGCACCCTCTACGAGCAGTACTTC
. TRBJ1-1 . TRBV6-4 CASSVGRGTEAFF TGTGCCAGCAGTGTAGGCAGGGGCACTGAAGCTTTCTTT
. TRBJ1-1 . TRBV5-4 CASSSLDFGDTEAFF TGTGCCAGCAGCTCCCTGGACTTTGGGGACACTGAAGCTTTCTTT
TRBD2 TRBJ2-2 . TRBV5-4 CASSLAPAGGPFAGELFF TGTGCCAGCAGCTTGGCCCCAGCGGGGGGCCCCTTCGCCGGGGAGCTGTTTTTT
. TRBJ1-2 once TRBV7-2 CASSLTGRLYRYTF TGTGCCAGCAGCTTAACAGGCAGGTTGTATCGCTACACCTTC
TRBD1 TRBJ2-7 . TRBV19 CASSPRGRTGLYEQYF TGTGCCAGTAGTCCCAGGGGGCGGACAGGGCTCTACGAGCAGTACTTC